The sequence of this T cell receptor beta chain was determined in a study of T cells in localized non-small cell lung cancer. Findings and caveats of the study: For the top 100 tumor clones, a median about 60 also appeared in adjacent lung. Longer overall survival was linked to higher blood T cell density. Uninvolved adjacent lung had more T cell clonality than any other tissue, topping tumor.

Measured with immunoSEQ multiplex PCR; TCRdb has only the in-frame clones, and not every one. Among around 20,000 clones listed, roughly nine tenths were seen once. Trimming cost V 5 bases and J 0 bases; bases outside gene matches: 7. The germline CDR1 and CDR2 sequences are LNHDA and SQIVND (reference sequence). CDR3 length: 16 residues. With respect to this clone: The target antigen is unknown.

Sequencing used peripheral blood, obtained before any cancer treatment. The sequence derives from a woman between 35 and 75 years old with stage I lung adenocarcinoma. This chain joins TRBV19 and TRBJ1-1; 9 nucleotides line up with TRBD1. CDR3 in DNA: TGTGCCAGTAGTGAACGGACAGGGGTCCTGAACACTGAAGCTTTCTTT. Translating gives CASSERTGVLNTEAFF.